The 27 T cell receptor beta chains presented below share a single source sample, sequenced in a study of CD8+CD57+ T cells in acquired aplastic anemia (dated by TCRdb to 2017 to 2018). The sample was run on an Illumina HiSeq 2000. Profiling of TCR beta VDJ combinations and CDR3 sequences used genomic DNA as the template. TCRdb's own reprocessing of the public reads used fastp at Q25 and MiXCR and kept productive beta chains. Identical CDR3 proteins give one entry, which carries the most common genes and DNA. In all, the sample holds about 220,000 distinct CDR3 sequences, and approximately 35% of those were seen once. Around 1.1% of the sample goes to the ten largest clones. The sequencing input was sorted CD4+, CD8+, or CD8+CD57+ T cells (not recorded which) from PBMCs. The receptors were gathered from a human donor in good health, serving as a control.

The gene calls are TRBV7-3 and TRBJ1-1; 9 nucleotides align to TRBD1. The CDR3 extends over 15 amino acids. V lost 2 bases and J lost 4; bases outside the gene matches: 5. The germline V gene encodes CDR1 SGHTA and CDR2 FQGTGA. This CDR3 is CASSLDSGQGTEAFF. CDR3 DNA sequence: TGTGCCAGCAGCTTAGATTCGGGACAGGGCACTGAAGCTTTCTTT.

Notes on this clonotype: The junction differs from germline at one of its ends, possibly a read error. The chain links TRBV10-3 to TRBJ2-7, with TRBD1 matching over 10 bases. Germline V CDR1 and CDR2: ENHRY, SYGVKD. The CDR3 spans 14 residues. This chain's CDR3 is CVSRGGDRGYGQYF. In DNA form, the CDR3 reads TGTGTCAGCAGAGGCGGGGACAGGGGCTACGGGCAGTACTTC.

This rearrangement joins TRBV28 to TRBJ1-2; no firm D call. CDR1 and CDR2 (germline): MDHEN, SYDVKM. The CDR3 covers 12 residues. Trimming shortened V by 6 bases and J by 4 bases, and 9 bases separated the two germline ends. The CDR3 is CASSYRSYGYTF. DNA of the CDR3: TGTGCCAGCAGCTACCGCTCCTATGGCTACACCTTC.

This sequence joins TRBV2 and TRBJ2-3; possible D gene TRBD1, 7 bases. The germline V gene has CDR1 SNHLY and CDR2 FYNNEI. V was cut by 4 bases and J by 5 bases, with 10 bases left in between. The CDR3 contains 13 residues. CDR3 sequence (DNA): TGTGCCAGCAGTGGACAGGGAGGAGATACGCAGTATTTT. This sequence encodes CASSGQGGDTQYF.

Points on this clonotype: The final CDR3 position lacks the conserved phenylalanine or tryptophan, pointing to a likely read error. The chain employs TRBV7-7 and TRBJ1-2, with D hard to call. CDR3 size: 16 residues. CDR1 is SSHAT and CDR2 is FNYEAQ in the germline V gene (reference sequence). V was clipped by 8 bases and J by 4 bases, with 23 bases between them. CDR3 region: CASSFSKTPGIYGYTS. DNA of the CDR3: TGTGCCAGCTCCTTTTCCAAGACACCTGGGATCTATGGCTACACCTCC.

This rearrangement joins TRBV15 to TRBJ2-7, with D maybe TRBD1 (6 bases). Germline CDR1 reads LNHNV; CDR2 reads YYDKDF (reference sequence). The CDR3 spans 16 residues. V was clipped by 0 bases and J by 1 base, with 13 bases between them. Written as DNA, the CDR3 is TGTGCCACCAGCAGAGACCCAGGGGAGATGTCCTACGAGCAGTACTTC. It translates to CATSRDPGEMSYEQYF.

The CDR3 region is CSVGRGFSSYEQYF. In nucleotides, the CDR3 is TGCAGCGTTGGCAGGGGGTTCAGCTCCTACGAGCAGTACTTC. This chain connects TRBV29-1 to TRBJ2-7, with 7 positions matching TRBD1. CDR1 is SQVTM, CDR2 ANQGSEA, per germline. V trimming: 4 bases; J trimming: 0 bases; junction bases outside the gene matches: 6. The CDR3 spans 14 residues.

The chain employs TRBV25-1 and TRBJ2-5, with 9 bases fitting TRBD1. J gave up 1 base and V 4 bases, and 13 bases lay outside the gene matches. The CDR3 has 18 residues. The germline V gene has CDR1 MGHDK and CDR2 SYGVNS. CDR3 coding DNA: TGTGCCAGCAGTGGACGGGACAGGGATTTTTTCCGCCAAGAGACCCAGTACTTC. This translates into CASSGRDRDFFRQETQYF.

V and J are TRBV29-1 and TRBJ1-2; D not certain. Germline values: CDR1 SQVTM, CDR2 ANQGSEA. V dropped 4 bases and J dropped 6 bases, with 15 bases sitting between them. The CDR3 has 13 residues. Here the CDR3 reads CSVGQEYPNGYTF. CDR3 coding DNA: TGCAGCGTTGGCCAGGAGTACCCGAATGGCTACACCTTC.

There are many counts of this clonotype. This chain joins TRBV7-8 and TRBJ1-2, with TRBD1 identical over 7 bases. The length of the CDR3 is 15 residues. Germline-derived CDR1 and CDR2 are SGHVS and FQNEAQ. V dropped 1 base and J dropped 8; count of bases not matched to a gene: 10. CDR3 region: CASSLVFGGGYGYTF. CDR3 coding DNA: TGTGCCAGCAGCTTAGTTTTCGGAGGGGGCTACGGCTACACCTTC.

The chain carries TRBV7-6 and TRBJ2-7; D not resolved. CDR1 is SGHVS, CDR2 FNYEAQ, per germline. Trimming left V 5 bases short and J 7 bases short, with 15 bases between. This CDR3 contains 13 residues. The DNA of the CDR3 is TGTGCCAGCAGCCCCCGCGTCCTCCTGGAGCAGTACTTC. Translating it yields CASSPRVLLEQYF.

This clonotype was recorded many times. The V gene is TRBV20-1, the J gene TRBJ1-1; possibly TRBD1 for D (5 bases). With 3 bases removed from V and 3 bases from J, the gap between germline ends came to 8 bases. The germline V gene has CDR1 DFQATT and CDR2 SNEGSKA (reference sequence). This CDR3 spans 12 amino acids. The CDR3, as DNA: TGCAGTGCTAGTCTCAGGGACACTGAAGCTTTCTTT. This encodes CSASLRDTEAFF.

The chain joins TRBV4-1 to TRBJ2-1; 7 nucleotides agree with TRBD2. The germline V gene encodes CDR1 MGHRA and CDR2 YSYEKL. The CDR3 is 17 residues long. V lost 3 bases to trimming and J lost 2 bases; unmatched junction nucleotides: 10. The CDR3: CASSQGAKGTTYNEQFF. In nucleotides, the CDR3 is TGCGCCAGCAGCCAGGGAGCCAAGGGGACTACCTACAATGAGCAGTTCTTC.

With respect to this clonotype: This CDR3 fails to terminate in the conserved phenylalanine or tryptophan, so it likely reflects a read error. The chain recombines TRBV11-2 with TRBJ2-7, with D possibly called TRBD1 or TRBD2 (6 bases each). CDR1 and CDR2 from the germline V gene are SGHAT and FQNNGV. The CDR3 sequence is 16 residues long. The V end was cut by 8 bases, the J end by 1 base, with 21 bases between. The CDR3 DNA reads TGTGCCAGCCAGACGGTGGGGGGCCTTAGATCCTACGAGCAGTACCTC. Residues: CASQTVGGLRSYEQYL.

This clonotype was seen repeatedly, ten times or more. This sequence joins TRBV2 and TRBJ2-5; possible D gene TRBD1, 5 bases. The CDR3 is 13 residues long. Germline V gene lookup returns CDR1 SNHLY and CDR2 FYNNEI. Trimming stripped 4 bases from V and 6 bases from J, with 12 bases between. The CDR3 bases are TGTGCCAGCAGTGCGGGCAGGGAAAAGACCCAGTACTTC. Translation: CASSAGREKTQYF.

This clonotype showed up many times. V gene TRBV12-3 or TRBV12-4 combines with J gene TRBJ1-2, with 8 bases that match TRBD1. CDR3 length: 13 amino acids. V was clipped by 5 bases and J by 7 bases; unmatched bases: 6. The CDR3, as DNA: TGTGCCAGCAGTCCAGGGGGCCAATCTGGCTACACCTTC. Translation gives CASSPGGQSGYTF.

Note on this clonotype: A read error may explain this, as a much larger clone is one base away. As the CDR3 is not closed by the conserved phenylalanine or tryptophan, this likely results from a read error. The chain couples TRBV5-8 to TRBJ2-1, with D tentatively TRBD1 (5 bases). V was pared by 2 bases and J by 4 bases, with 10 bases between. Per the germline V gene, CDR1 is SGHTS and CDR2 is YDEGEE. This CDR3 comprises 14 residues. CDR3 in DNA: TGTGCCAGCAGCTTAGTGGGGCCTTACAATGAGCAGTTCCTC. It encodes CASSLVGPYNEQFL.

This clonotype was picked up many times. The gene calls are TRBV29-1 and TRBJ1-1, with D perhaps matching TRBD1 (6 bases). Per the germline V gene, CDR1 is SQVTM and CDR2 is ANQGSEA. The V and J ends lost 4 bases and 4 bases respectively, with 16 bases between them. The CDR3 runs to 14 residues. CDR3 bases: TGCAGCGTTGCACAGGGAGGAGTGGGCACTGAAGCTTTCTTT. It is translated as CSVAQGGVGTEAFF.

This clonotype was recorded many times. The V call is TRBV5-1, the J call TRBJ1-1; tentative D call: TRBD1 (5 bases). Looked up from germline, CDR1 is SGHRS and CDR2 is YFSETQ. V was pared by 1 base and J by 1 base, with 11 bases between. The CDR3 consists of 15 residues. CDR3 region: CASSLWQTGNTEAFF. The CDR3, as DNA: TGCGCCAGCAGCTTGTGGCAAACAGGGAACACTGAAGCTTTCTTT.

This clonotype was detected many times. V and J are TRBV29-1 and TRBJ2-7; 7 bases are a match to TRBD1. The germline CDR1 and CDR2 sequences are SQVTM and ANQGSEA. J gave up 0 bases and V 0 bases, and 2 bases lay outside the gene matches. The CDR3 runs 14 residues. The CDR3 sequence is CSVEEQGHSYEQYF. In DNA, the CDR3 is TGCAGCGTTGAAGAACAGGGGCACTCCTACGAGCAGTACTTC.

This clonotype was seen repeatedly, ten times or more. The chain uses TRBV15 and TRBJ1-2; D might be TRBD1 (5 bases). V was clipped by 1 base and J by 8 bases, with 17 bases between them. This CDR3 has 15 amino acids. In germline, CDR1 is LNHNV, CDR2 YYDKDF (reference sequence). Here the CDR3 reads CATSRVTGGGRGYTF. CDR3 DNA sequence: TGTGCCACCAGCAGAGTCACGGGGGGAGGTAGAGGCTACACCTTC.

As concerns this clonotype: A read error is possible here, since a much larger clone lies one base away. The chain has TRBV14 and TRBJ2-7; TRBD2 might be the D (5 bases). CDR1 SGHDN and CDR2 FVKESK come from the germline V gene. With 1 base removed from V and 9 bases from J, the gap between germline ends came to 13 bases. CDR3 size: 13 residues. CDR3 bases: TGTGCCAGCAGCCAAGGTTATAGTCGGGGGCAGTACTTC. Its protein is CASSQGYSRGQYF. The variable domain in full, with the rest retrieved from reference TRBV14 and TRBJ2-7, is EAGVTQFPSHSVIEKGQTVTLRCDPISGHDNLYWYRRVMGKEIKFLLHFVKESKQDESGMPNNRFLAERTGGTYSTLKVQPAELEDSGVYFCASSQGYSRGQYFGPGTRLTVT.

This clonotype came up many times. The V and J genes are TRBV9 and TRBJ1-3; D ambiguous. The germline V gene has CDR1 SGDLS and CDR2 YYNGEE. The CDR3 covers 15 residues. V was clipped by 0 bases and J by 0 bases, with 7 bases between them. For the CDR3, the DNA is TGTGCCAGCAGCGTAGGGGTCAGCTCTGGAAACACCATATATTTT. Amino acids: CASSVGVSSGNTIYF. Looking up the rest from reference TRBV9 and TRBJ1-3 gives the full variable domain: DSGVTQTPKHLITATGQRVTLRCSPRSGDLSVYWYQQSLDQGLQFLIQYYNGEERAKGNILERFSAQQFPDLHSELNLSSLELGDSALYFCASSVGVSSGNTIYFGEGSWLTVV.

The chain combines TRBV5-6 with TRBJ1-2; TRBD1 agrees at 10 bases. V shed 1 base and J 8 bases; nucleotides not matched to a gene: 11. CDR3 length: 16 amino acids. Germline V gene sequence: CDR1 SGHDT, CDR2 YYEEEE. CDR3 residues: CASSLIPGQGREGYTF. The CDR3 coding sequence is TGTGCCAGCAGCTTGATCCCGGGACAGGGGAGGGAGGGCTACACCTTC. The whole variable domain, remainder taken from reference TRBV5-6 and TRBJ1-2, is DAGVTQSPTHLIKTRGQQVTLRCSPKSGHDTVSWYQQALGQGPQFIFQYYEEEERQRGNFPDRFSGHQFPNYSSELNVNALLLGDSALYLCASSLIPGQGREGYTFGSGTRLTVV.

This clonotype was picked up a small number of times. A clone one base away is much larger, so this may be a read error. This chain connects TRBV2 to TRBJ1-5, with a weak D call TRBD1 (5 bases). Looked up from germline, CDR1 is SNHLY and CDR2 is FYNNEI. The CDR3 has 15 amino acids. The CDR3 protein is CASSDTSGGNQPQNF. The CDR3 DNA reads as TGTGCCAGCAGTGATACAAGTGGGGGGAATCAGCCCCAGAATTTT.

This clonotype was seen ten or more times. This chain connects TRBV20-1 to TRBJ2-5; D might be TRBD1 (6 bases). The CDR3 length is 13 residues. V shed 6 bases and J shed 1 base, with 12 bases lying between them. Germline CDR1 DFQATT, CDR2 SNEGSKA (reference sequence). In DNA form, the CDR3 reads TGCAGTGCCCTCGAGACAGGCCAAGAGACCCAGTACTTC. It is translated as CSALETGQETQYF.

This clonotype was seen repeatedly, ten times or more. The rearrangement links TRBV25-1 to TRBJ2-1, with TRBD2 as a possible D gene (6 bases). Trimming left V 1 base short and J 5 bases short, with 15 bases between. Germline-derived CDR1 and CDR2 are MGHDK and SYGVNS. The CDR3 has 16 residues. This chain's CDR3 is CASSESWGRPDNEQFF. CDR3 DNA sequence: TGTGCCAGCAGTGAATCCTGGGGGAGGCCTGACAATGAGCAGTTCTTC.